This paragraph reports one TCR beta chain. What it binds is not known. Researchers isolated CD4+ T cells once approximately ten days of culture had elapsed. The healthy vaccine recipients, who had no prior SARS-CoV-2 infection, showed negative nucleocapsid antibodies. This table comes from immunoSEQ multiplex PCR, and its TCRdb copy is limited to in-frame clones, with some not included. Of over 45,000 clones in the sample, over 50% were seen once. The data were taken from a study of vaccination effects on CD4 cells after COVID-19. Turning to the study itself: Cultivation was performed at a few million PBMC per well with about 9 IU/ml IL-2 and 9.5 to 10 ug/ml peptides added.

V was cut by 1 base and J by 4 bases, with 3 bases left in between. The CDR3 length is 12 residues. Germline CDR1 is SGHTA and CDR2 is FQGNSA. This receptor was identified in a human donor who received a COVID-19 vaccine. The rearrangement uses TRBV7-2 and TRBJ2-3; no clear D. This specimen consisted of CD4+ T cells from PBMCs cultured without peptide, obtained before COVID-19 vaccination. The CDR3 here is CASSLVADTQYF. The CDR3 DNA follows: TGTGCCAGCAGCTTAGTAGCAGATACGCAGTATTTT.